Presented here are 3 T cell receptor beta chains from one specimen sequenced in a study of T cell responses to AZD1222 COVID-19 vaccine. This table comes from immunoSEQ multiplex PCR, and its TCRdb copy is limited to in-frame clones, with some not included. The table has tens of thousands of clones, 92% seen once; the top ten hold around 5.2%. Sequencing used peripheral blood, obtained on day 0 of AZD1222 vaccination. These receptors all stem from an adult in good health.

V gene TRBV5-1 combines with J gene TRBJ2-3; maybe TRBD1 (6 bases). CDR3 length equals 14 residues. In germline, CDR1 is SGHRS, CDR2 YFSETQ. The V end lost 3 bases, the J end lost 0 bases, and 8 bases lay between the germline ends. Here the CDR3 reads CASSWTASTDTQYF. CDR3 coding DNA: TGCGCCAGCAGCTGGACAGCTAGCACAGATACGCAGTATTTT.

This clone was seen a single time. This rearrangement joins TRBV6-1 to TRBJ1-5; no clear D. The V end was cut by 3 bases, the J end by 2 bases, with 11 bases between. Looked up from germline, CDR1 is MNHNS and CDR2 is SASEGT. The CDR3 sequence is 15 residues long. CDR3 coding DNA: TGTGCCAGCAGTGATAGCCGGTGGGGCAATCAGCCCCAGCATTTT. This encodes CASSDSRWGNQPQHF.

This CDR3 reads CASSYTTGGIRGYTF. The DNA for the CDR3 is TGTGCCAGCAGTTACACGACAGGGGGCATTCGTGGCTACACCTTC. The chain joins TRBV6-6 to TRBJ1-2; 10 bases are a match to TRBD1. The germline CDR1 and CDR2 sequences are MNHNY and SVGAGI (reference sequence). The junction had 7 bases not matched to a gene; V was cut back by 2 bases and J by 7 bases. The CDR3 loop spans 15 amino acids.